This TCR beta chain was captured in a study of cytomegalovirus exposure and HLA in healthy donors. Study-wide results and limits: Later on, analysis showed that most CMV-associated TCR beta chains appeared to be HLA-restricted. Earlier findings revealed that most TCR beta V segments proved productive either about 90% or about 30% of the time. Approximately 18,000 TCR beta sequences were associated with HLA alleles at 0.05 false discovery rate in a later analysis.

13 Jbeta primers and 60 Vbeta primers were used for the PCR. Using immunoSEQ multiplex PCR, the repertoire was profiled, and TCRdb retains in-frame clones only, with some absent. This table holds 150,000 to 200,000 clones, approximately 80% found once. V was pared by 0 bases and J by 2 bases, with 14 bases between. The germline gives CDR1 MGHRA, CDR2 YSYEKL. The CDR3 runs to 16 residues. A word on this clone: Antigen specificity is unknown.

This TCR was sampled from a man aged 18 to 29 in good health and CMV-seronegative. The chain employs TRBV4-1 and TRBJ2-7, with D possibly matching TRBD2 (7 bases). The source material was PBMCs. In DNA, the CDR3 is TGCGCCAGCAGCCAAGATACGGGGGGCCCTACCTACGAGCAGTACTTC. It encodes CASSQDTGGPTYEQYF.